The rows below give T cell receptor beta chains drawn from one sample of a study of blood T cell repertoires in COVID-19. TCRdb's table, derived via immunoSEQ multiplex PCR, lists solely in-frame clones and lacks some. The sample carries 310,000 or so clones, approximately 86% recorded once. Sequencing was carried out using peripheral blood. Receptor source: a man in his 70s with acute or convalescent COVID-19. Both conserved end residues are part of each CDR3. D genes are given only for firm matches. Not every row has a clone size; where given, it reads once, few, many or a size class.

J: TRBJ2-1; D: TRBD1; V: TRBV20-1; size: -; length: 11; DNA: TGCAGTCCGACAGGGAAGAATGAGCAGTTCTTC; CDR3: CSPTGKNEQFF
J: TRBJ1-2; D: -; V: TRBV5-6; size: -; length: 15; DNA: TGTGCCAGCAGCTTGGCGCGGGGAGCTAACTATGGCTACACCTTC; CDR3: CASSLARGANYGYTF
J: TRBJ1-1; D: TRBD1; V: TRBV4-2; size: -; length: 13; DNA: TGTGCCAGCAGCCCCAGGGGGGACACTGAAGCTTTCTTT; CDR3: CASSPRGDTEAFF
J: TRBJ1-5; D: -; V: TRBV30; size: -; length: 15; DNA: TGTGCCTGGAGTCACAGGGTGGTATCGAATCAGCCCCAGCATTTT; CDR3: CAWSHRVVSNQPQHF
J: TRBJ1-2; D: -; V: TRBV11-2; size: -; length: 15; DNA: TGTGCCAGCAGCTTAGAGGTTAGGGGTGTCTATGGCTACACCTTC; CDR3: CASSLEVRGVYGYTF
J: TRBJ1-4; D: TRBD1; V: TRBV4-3; size: -; length: 15; DNA: TGCGCCAGCAGCCCCGGACAGGGGCTGTGGGAAAAACTGTTTTTT; CDR3: CASSPGQGLWEKLFF
J: TRBJ2-7; D: -; V: TRBV19; size: -; length: 19; DNA: TGTGCCAGCGCTATAAAACAGCCTGGTGGTAGAGCTCTGGTAGGAGAGCAGTACTTC; CDR3: CASAIKQPGGRALVGEQYF
J: TRBJ1-3; D: -; V: TRBV19; size: -; length: 19; DNA: TGTGCCAGTAGTACTATACTACTACAGGGAGCCGGCTCTGGAAACACCATATATTTT; CDR3: CASSTILLQGAGSGNTIYF
J: TRBJ2-7; D: -; V: TRBV18; size: -; length: 14; DNA: TGTGCCAGCTCACCAGGATCAGGGGCGTACGAGCAGTACTTC; CDR3: CASSPGSGAYEQYF
J: TRBJ2-2; D: TRBD2; V: TRBV27; size: -; length: 15; DNA: TGTGCCAGCAGTACGGGGACTAGCGGGGTTGGGGAGCTGTTTTTT; CDR3: CASSTGTSGVGELFF
J: TRBJ1-2; D: -; V: TRBV28; size: -; length: 11; DNA: TGTGCCAGCAGTACAACGAGGGGCTACACCTTC; CDR3: CASSTTRGYTF
J: TRBJ2-7; D: -; V: TRBV28; size: -; length: 12; DNA: TGTGCCAGCAGCCGTCAGCGCTACGAGCAGTACTTC; CDR3: CASSRQRYEQYF
J: TRBJ2-5; D: -; V: TRBV5-1; size: -; length: 14; DNA: TGCGCCAGCAGCTTGGCCAACAGTCAAGAGACCCAGTACTTC; CDR3: CASSLANSQETQYF
J: TRBJ2-7; D: TRBD1; V: TRBV28; size: few; length: 13; DNA: TGTGCCAGCACCGAGACAGGGATGGGCGAGCAGTACTTC; CDR3: CASTETGMGEQYF
J: TRBJ1-3; D: -; V: TRBV28; size: -; length: 14; DNA: TGTGCCAGCAACCAGGGTTCCTCTGGAAACACCATATATTTT; CDR3: CASNQGSSGNTIYF
J: TRBJ1-1; D: -; V: TRBV6-1; size: -; length: 13; DNA: TGTGCCAGCAGTGAAGTAGCGAACACTGAAGCTTTCTTT; CDR3: CASSEVANTEAFF
J: TRBJ1-5; D: TRBD1; V: TRBV7-6; size: -; length: 15; DNA: TGTGCCAGCAGCTTAGGAGGTCAGGGGGGTCAGCCCCAGCATTTT; CDR3: CASSLGGQGGQPQHF
J: TRBJ2-5; D: TRBD2; V: TRBV4-2; size: -; length: 18; DNA: TGTGCCAGCAGCCCTAGACTAGCGGGGGGGCCTTATTTGGAGACCCAGTACTTC; CDR3: CASSPRLAGGPYLETQYF
J: TRBJ2-7; D: -; V: TRBV7-2; size: -; length: 13; DNA: TGTGCCAGCAGCCTATACTCAAACTACGAGCAGTACTTC; CDR3: CASSLYSNYEQYF